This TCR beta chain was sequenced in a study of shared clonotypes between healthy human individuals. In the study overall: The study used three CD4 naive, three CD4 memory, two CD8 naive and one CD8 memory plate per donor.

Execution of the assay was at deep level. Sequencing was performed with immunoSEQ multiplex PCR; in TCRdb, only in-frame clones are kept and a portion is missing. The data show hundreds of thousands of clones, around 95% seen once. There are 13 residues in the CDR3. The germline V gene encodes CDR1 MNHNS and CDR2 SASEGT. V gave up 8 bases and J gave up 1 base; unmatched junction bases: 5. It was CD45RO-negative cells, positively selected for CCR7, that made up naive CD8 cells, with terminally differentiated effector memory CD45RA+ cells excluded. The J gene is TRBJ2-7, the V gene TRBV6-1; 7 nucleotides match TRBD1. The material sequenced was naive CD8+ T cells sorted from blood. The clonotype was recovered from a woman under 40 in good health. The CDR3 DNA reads TGTGCCAGCGGGGAGACAGGGTCCTACGAGCAGTACTTC. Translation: CASGETGSYEQYF.